The rows below give T cell receptor beta chains drawn from one sample of a study of CD4 T cells in relation to SARS-CoV-2 and coronaviruses. No antigen has been identified for these receptors. Repertoires were generated with immunoSEQ multiplex PCR, while TCRdb's copy carries only in-frame clones and drops some. The repertoire consists of tens of thousands of clones, with around 75% occurring once and the leading ten covering about 12%. The sequenced sample was CD4+ T cells from PBMCs, cultured in vitro. The receptors come from a human donor in good health. Each CDR3 is given with its conserved first and last residue. A D gene is named only where the DNA matches it firmly. Only some rows state a clone size, as once, few, many or a class for expanded clones.

v_call: TRBV5-6
d_call: .
j_call: TRBJ2-2
clone_size: .
cdr3_nt: TGTGCCAGCAGCACGCCGGGACTCAACACCGGGGAGCTGTTTTTT
cdr3_aa: CASSTPGLNTGELFF

v_call: TRBV12-5
d_call: .
j_call: TRBJ1-4
clone_size: .
cdr3_nt: TGTGCTAGTGGTTCCGGGACCGGACCCTCGAATGAAAAACTGTTTTTT
cdr3_aa: CASGSGTGPSNEKLFF

v_call: TRBV2
d_call: TRBD2
j_call: TRBJ2-7
clone_size: once
cdr3_nt: TGTGCCAGCAGTGAAGTTCCGGGACTAATCTACGAGCAGTACTTC
cdr3_aa: CASSEVPGLIYEQYF

v_call: TRBV2
d_call: TRBD1
j_call: TRBJ1-2
clone_size: .
cdr3_nt: TGTGCCACCCGGGACAGGGAAGGCTACACCTTC
cdr3_aa: CATRDREGYTF

v_call: TRBV3-1/TRBV3-2
d_call: TRBD1
j_call: TRBJ1-1
clone_size: few
cdr3_nt: TGTGCCAGCAGCCGCAGGGGGGGAGATGAAGCTTTCTTT
cdr3_aa: CASSRRGGDEAFF

v_call: TRBV6-5
d_call: .
j_call: TRBJ1-5
clone_size: .
cdr3_nt: TGTGCCAGCAGGGGAAGGGTTCAGCCCCAGCATTTT
cdr3_aa: CASRGRVQPQHF

v_call: TRBV6-5
d_call: TRBD2
j_call: TRBJ2-7
clone_size: .
cdr3_nt: TGTGCCAGCAGTCCACAGCGGGGGCACTACGAGCAGTACTTC
cdr3_aa: CASSPQRGHYEQYF

v_call: TRBV4-2
d_call: .
j_call: TRBJ2-7
clone_size: .
cdr3_nt: TGTGCCAGCAGCCAAGATCTGCATCCTAGTCCCTACGAGCAGTACTTC
cdr3_aa: CASSQDLHPSPYEQYF

v_call: TRBV6-5
d_call: TRBD2
j_call: TRBJ2-1
clone_size: .
cdr3_nt: TGTGCCAGCAGTATCTCTACTAGCGGGAGCTATGAGCAGTTCTTC
cdr3_aa: CASSISTSGSYEQFF

v_call: TRBV2
d_call: .
j_call: TRBJ1-3
clone_size: .
cdr3_nt: TGTGCCAGCAGTGCGGAGGGACTGGGAAACACCATATATTTT
cdr3_aa: CASSAEGLGNTIYF

v_call: TRBV2
d_call: .
j_call: TRBJ2-7
clone_size: .
cdr3_nt: TGTGCCAGCCTCGCGCAATCCAGTGCCTACGAGCAGTACTTC
cdr3_aa: CASLAQSSAYEQYF

v_call: TRBV9
d_call: .
j_call: TRBJ1-6
clone_size: .
cdr3_nt: TGTGCCAGCAGCCCGAGTGGGGCCCTCAATTCACCCCTCCACTTT
cdr3_aa: CASSPSGALNSPLHF

v_call: TRBV5-6
d_call: .
j_call: TRBJ1-1
clone_size: once
cdr3_nt: TGTGCCAGCAGCCTGAGTCAGCTCACTGAAGCTTTCTTT
cdr3_aa: CASSLSQLTEAFF

v_call: TRBV4-2
d_call: .
j_call: TRBJ1-2
clone_size: .
cdr3_nt: TGTGCCAGCAGCCAGGGAGGGTTCGGCTATGGCTACACCTTC
cdr3_aa: CASSQGGFGYGYTF